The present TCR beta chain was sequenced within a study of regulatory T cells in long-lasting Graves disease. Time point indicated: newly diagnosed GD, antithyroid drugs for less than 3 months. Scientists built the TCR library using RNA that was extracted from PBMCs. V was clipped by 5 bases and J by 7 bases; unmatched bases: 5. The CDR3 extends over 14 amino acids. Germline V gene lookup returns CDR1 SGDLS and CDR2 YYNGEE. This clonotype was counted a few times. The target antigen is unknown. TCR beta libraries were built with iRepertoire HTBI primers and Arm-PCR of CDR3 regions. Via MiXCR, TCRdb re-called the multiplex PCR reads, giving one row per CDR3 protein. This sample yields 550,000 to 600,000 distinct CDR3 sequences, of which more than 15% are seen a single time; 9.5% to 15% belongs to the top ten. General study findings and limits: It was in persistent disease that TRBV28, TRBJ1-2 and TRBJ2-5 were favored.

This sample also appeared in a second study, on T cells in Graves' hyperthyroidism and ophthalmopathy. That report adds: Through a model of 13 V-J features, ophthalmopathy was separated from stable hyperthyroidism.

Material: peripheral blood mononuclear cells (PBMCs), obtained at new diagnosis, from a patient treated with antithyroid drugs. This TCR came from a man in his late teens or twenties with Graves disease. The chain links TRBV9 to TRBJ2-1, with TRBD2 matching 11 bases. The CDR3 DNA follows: TGTGCCAGCAGGGGTCCTAGCGGGGGGAATGAGCAGTTCTTC. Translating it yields CASRGPSGGNEQFF.